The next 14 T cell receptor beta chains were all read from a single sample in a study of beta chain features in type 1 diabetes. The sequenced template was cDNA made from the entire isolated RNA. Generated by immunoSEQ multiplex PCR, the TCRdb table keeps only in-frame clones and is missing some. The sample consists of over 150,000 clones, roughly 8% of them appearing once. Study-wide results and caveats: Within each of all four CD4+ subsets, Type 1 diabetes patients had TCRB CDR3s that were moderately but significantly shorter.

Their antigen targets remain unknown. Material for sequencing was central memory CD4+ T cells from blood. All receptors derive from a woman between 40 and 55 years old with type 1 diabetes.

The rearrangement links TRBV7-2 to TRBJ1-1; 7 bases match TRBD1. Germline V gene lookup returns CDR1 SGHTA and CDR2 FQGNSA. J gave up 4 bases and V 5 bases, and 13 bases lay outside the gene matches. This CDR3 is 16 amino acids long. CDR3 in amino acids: CASSPQPTGWSTEAFF. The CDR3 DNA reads TGTGCCAGCAGCCCGCAACCGACAGGGTGGAGCACTGAAGCTTTCTTT.

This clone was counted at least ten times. DNA of the CDR3: TGTGCCAGCAGTGGGGGCCACGGTGGGGCCAACGTCCTGACTTTC. It codes for CASSGGHGGANVLTF. The genes are TRBV6-6 and TRBJ2-6, with D perhaps TRBD1 (6 bases). The CDR3 loop spans 15 amino acids. Per germline, CDR1 MNHNY and CDR2 SVGAGI (reference sequence). V was cut by 5 bases and J by 3 bases, with 11 bases left in between.

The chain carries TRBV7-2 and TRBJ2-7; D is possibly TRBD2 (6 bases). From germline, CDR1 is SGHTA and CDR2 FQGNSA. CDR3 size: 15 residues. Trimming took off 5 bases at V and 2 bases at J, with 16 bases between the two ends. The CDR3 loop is CASSPGAGGTYEQYF. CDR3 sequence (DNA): TGTGCCAGCAGCCCAGGAGCTGGGGGGACCTACGAGCAGTACTTC.

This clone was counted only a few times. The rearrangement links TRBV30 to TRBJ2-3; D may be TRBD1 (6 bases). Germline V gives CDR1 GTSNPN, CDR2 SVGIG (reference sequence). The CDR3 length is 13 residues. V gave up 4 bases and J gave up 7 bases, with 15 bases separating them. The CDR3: CAWKGDRSHTQYF. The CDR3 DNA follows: TGTGCCTGGAAGGGGGATAGGTCGCATACGCAGTATTTT.

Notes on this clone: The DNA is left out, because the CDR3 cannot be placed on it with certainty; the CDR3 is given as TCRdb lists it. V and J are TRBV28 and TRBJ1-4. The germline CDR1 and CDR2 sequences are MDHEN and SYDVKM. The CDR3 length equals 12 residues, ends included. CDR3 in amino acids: CASSGSLKNCFF.

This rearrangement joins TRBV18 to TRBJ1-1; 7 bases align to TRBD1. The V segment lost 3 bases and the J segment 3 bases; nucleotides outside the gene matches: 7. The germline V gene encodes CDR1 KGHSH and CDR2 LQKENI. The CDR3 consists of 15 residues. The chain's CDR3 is CASSPLRDSHTEAFF. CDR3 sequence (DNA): TGTGCCAGCTCACCCTTACGGGACAGTCACACTGAAGCTTTCTTT.

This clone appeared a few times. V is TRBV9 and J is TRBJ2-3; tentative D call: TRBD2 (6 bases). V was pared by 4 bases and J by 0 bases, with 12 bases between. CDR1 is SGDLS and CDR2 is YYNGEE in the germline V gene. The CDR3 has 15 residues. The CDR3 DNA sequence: TGTGCCAGCAGCCCCTCGGGGACTAGCACAGATACGCAGTATTTT. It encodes CASSPSGTSTDTQYF. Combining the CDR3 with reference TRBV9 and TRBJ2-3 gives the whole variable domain DSGVTQTPKHLITATGQRVTLRCSPRSGDLSVYWYQQSLDQGLQFLIQYYNGEERAKGNILERFSAQQFPDLHSELNLSSLELGDSALYFCASSPSGTSTDTQYFGPGTRLTVL.

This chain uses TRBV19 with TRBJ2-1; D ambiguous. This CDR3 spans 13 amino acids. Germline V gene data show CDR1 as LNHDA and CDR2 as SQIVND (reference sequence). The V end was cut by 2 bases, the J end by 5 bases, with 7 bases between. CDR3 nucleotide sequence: TGTGCCAGTAGTATACAGGCCCACAATGAGCAGTTCTTC. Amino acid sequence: CASSIQAHNEQFF.

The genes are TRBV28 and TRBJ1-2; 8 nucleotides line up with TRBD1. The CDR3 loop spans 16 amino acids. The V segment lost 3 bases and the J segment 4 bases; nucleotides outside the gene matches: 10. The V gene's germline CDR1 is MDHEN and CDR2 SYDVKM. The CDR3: CASSLFGQGGSYGYTF. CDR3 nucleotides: TGTGCCAGCAGTTTGTTTGGACAGGGAGGCTCCTATGGCTACACCTTC.

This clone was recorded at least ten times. CDR3 sequence: CASLEQGLSYEQYF. In DNA, the CDR3 is TGTGCCAGCCTAGAACAGGGGCTCTCCTACGAGCAGTACTTC. The chain recombines TRBV28 with TRBJ2-7; TRBD1 aligns across 7 bases. The germline CDR1 and CDR2 sequences are MDHEN and SYDVKM. J gave up 0 bases and V 8 bases, and 7 bases lay outside the gene matches. The CDR3 length is 14 residues. Full variable domain (rest looked up from reference TRBV28 and TRBJ2-7): DVKVTQSSRYLVKRTGEKVFLECVQDMDHENMFWYRQDPGLGLRLIYFSYDVKMKEKGDIPEGYSVSREKKERFSLILESASTNQTSMYLCASLEQGLSYEQYFGPGTRLTVT.

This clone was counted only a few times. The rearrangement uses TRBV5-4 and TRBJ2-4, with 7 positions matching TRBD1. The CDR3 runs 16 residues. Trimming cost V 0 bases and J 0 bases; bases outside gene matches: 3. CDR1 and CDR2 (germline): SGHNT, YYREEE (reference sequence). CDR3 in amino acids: CASSLGGGLAKNIQYF. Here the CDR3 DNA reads TGTGCCAGCAGCTTGGGAGGGGGCTTAGCCAAAAACATTCAGTACTTC.

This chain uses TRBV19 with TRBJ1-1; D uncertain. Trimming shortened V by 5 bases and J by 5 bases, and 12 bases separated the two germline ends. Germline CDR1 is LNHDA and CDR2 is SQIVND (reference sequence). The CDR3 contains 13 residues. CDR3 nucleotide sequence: TGTGCCAGTAGTCCGCCGAGGGAGACTGAAGCTTTCTTT. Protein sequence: CASSPPRETEAFF. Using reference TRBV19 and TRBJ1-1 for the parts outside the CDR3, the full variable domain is DGGITQSPKYLFRKEGQNVTLSCEQNLNHDAMYWYRQDPGQGLRLIYYSQIVNDFQKGDIAEGYSVSREKKESFPLTVTSAQKNPTAFYLCASSPPRETEAFFGQGTRLTVV.

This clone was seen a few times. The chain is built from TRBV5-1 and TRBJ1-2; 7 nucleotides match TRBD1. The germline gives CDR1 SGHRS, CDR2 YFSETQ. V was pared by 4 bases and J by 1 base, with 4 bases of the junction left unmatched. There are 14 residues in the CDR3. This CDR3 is CASSAGQSNYGYTF. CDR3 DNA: TGCGCCAGCAGCGCGGGACAGAGTAACTATGGCTACACCTTC.

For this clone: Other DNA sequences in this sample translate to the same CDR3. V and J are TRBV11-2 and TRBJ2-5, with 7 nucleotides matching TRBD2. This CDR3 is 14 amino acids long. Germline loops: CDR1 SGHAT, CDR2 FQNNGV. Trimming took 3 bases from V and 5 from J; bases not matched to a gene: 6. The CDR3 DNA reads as TGTGCCAGCAGCTTCGGCGGGGGAGGTGAGACCCAGTACTTC. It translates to CASSFGGGGETQYF.